The clone carrying this TCR beta chain has more than one count but fewer than ten. From germline, CDR1 is SNHLY and CDR2 FYNNEI. The CDR3 totals 13 residues. Unmatched junction bases numbered 6, after V lost 4 bases and J lost 7 bases. The data stem from a study of blood T cell repertoires in COVID-19. Study at large: Samples taken during acute and convalescent COVID-19 were collected in the United States, Italy and Spain. T cells, B-cell-depleted T cells, or PBMCs provided the cDNA or gDNA that served as material.

Per the authors' pipeline: Nucleated cell counts were estimated from reference gene primer amplification. The data were produced by immunoSEQ multiplex PCR, yet TCRdb's version contains in-frame clones alone and is incomplete. V and J calls and clone size are as listed in that table; D and trimming were resolved from the DNA. The sample yields hundreds of thousands of clones, about 87% seen once. The Seattle patients, enrolled during active infection, were followed longitudinally. Sequenced: peripheral blood. This TCR derives from a woman aged 45-60 years with COVID-19, enrolled during active disease. The chain recombines TRBV2 with TRBJ1-1, with 7 bases fitting TRBD1. For the CDR3, the DNA is TGTGCCAGCAGTGGGACAGGTTGGGGTGAAGCTTTCTTT. Its protein is CASSGTGWGEAFF.